The T cell receptor beta chain described here comes from a study of OX40 agonist ivuxolimab in advanced cancers. On the study more broadly: Cohort: roughly 80% men, mean age about 60, aged about 20 to 90. Study-wide findings and caveats: Partial responders at 0.1-3.0 mg/kg showed near-lowest clonal expansion.

TCRdb's table, derived via immunoSEQ multiplex PCR, lists solely in-frame clones and lacks some. The sample has roughly 80,000 clones; roughly 80% are singletons. A note on this clone: Its target is not known.

The sample here was CD4+ or CD8+ T cells sorted from blood, taken in a trial of the OX40 agonist ivuxolimab. The source is an adult with an advanced solid tumor such as melanoma, head and neck, liver or kidney cancer.

The CDR3 sequence: CASSPGRDSSLHEQYF. CDR3 DNA: TGTGCCAGCAGCCCAGGGAGGGACAGTTCCCTTCATGAGCAGTACTTC. The chain has TRBV6-4 and TRBJ2-7; the D gene could be TRBD1 or TRBD2 (7 bases each). Germline CDR1 MRHNA, CDR2 SNTAGT. This CDR3 has 16 amino acids. Trimming left V 6 bases short and J 7 bases short, with 25 bases between.